This T cell receptor (beta chain) was observed in a study of neurological immune-mediated disorders. Study results and caveats: Across subjects, expanded clones had no CDR3 amino acid sequences in common, pointing to private repertoires in all groups.

The CDR3 consists of 14 residues. Trimming removed 3 bases at V and 1 base at J, with 7 bases between. In germline, CDR1 is SGHAT, CDR2 FQNNGV. This clonotype was counted at least ten times. Its antigen is still unknown. cDNA synthesis was performed by 5'RACE with 10-nucleotide random UMIs. From the 5' RACE reads, TCRdb called clonotypes with MiXCR, one entry per CDR3 protein. In the table there are about 66,000 distinct CDR3 sequences, about 4.9% of which are singletons. The unsorted libraries had their origin in 2 million PBMCs stored at -80 C. The sample taken for sequencing was PBMCs. The chain has TRBV11-2 and TRBJ2-1; no definite D call. This clonotype originated in a man aged 25-40 years with multiple sclerosis. The CDR3 region is CASSLVLSYNEQFF. As DNA, the CDR3 is TGTGCCAGCAGCTTGGTACTTTCCTACAATGAGCAGTTCTTC.